A single count supports the clone carrying this T cell receptor beta chain. V lost 0 bases, J lost 4 bases, and 2 bases stayed unmatched. This CDR3 is built from 15 residues. Germline CDR1 reads KGHDR; CDR2 reads SFDVKD. TCRdb's copy holds only in-frame clones and misses some; the assay was immunoSEQ multiplex PCR. There are about 170,000 clones in the sample; about 88% occur only once, and approximately 24% lies in the top ten. The data belong to a study of blood T cell repertoires in COVID-19. Overall study: The United States, Italy and Spain were the sources of the acute and convalescent COVID-19 samples. Nucleic acid was either cDNA or gDNA, and it came from T cells, B-cell-depleted T cells, or PBMCs.

The receptor was derived from a man in his fifties or sixties with acute or convalescent COVID-19. Source material: peripheral blood. The J gene is TRBJ2-3, the V gene TRBV24-1; 8 bases are a match to TRBD2. CDR3 loop: CATSDLGREADTQYF. In nucleotides, the CDR3 is TGTGCCACCAGTGATTTGGGGCGGGAGGCAGATACGCAGTATTTT.